A selection of T cell receptor beta chains follows, all from one sample in a study of cytomegalovirus exposure and HLA in healthy donors. Sequencing used immunoSEQ multiplex PCR; TCRdb keeps in-frame clones, though not all of them. This sample has some 77,000 clones, with 60% to 80% found just once. Sequenced input: PBMCs. The receptor source for this set is a woman aged 40 to 50 in good health and CMV-seronegative. Both conserved end residues are part of each CDR3. The order of the fields is J gene, D gene, V gene, clone size, CDR3 DNA, CDR3 protein. A D gene is named only where the DNA matches it firmly. The size entry is marked missing in some rows and otherwise reads once, few, many or a size class.

TRBJ2-6 | - | TRBV7-2 | - | TGTGCCAGCAGCTTAGAGAGCTCTGGGGCCAACGTCCTGACTTTC | CASSLESSGANVLTF
TRBJ1-3 | - | TRBV11-2 | - | TGTGCCAGCAGCTGGGCCGCTTACAAGAGCTCTGGAAACACCATATATTTT | CASSWAAYKSSGNTIYF
TRBJ2-7 | TRBD1 | TRBV28 | - | TGTGCCAGCAGTTTCGCGGTCGGGGGACAGGGGGTGGCCTACGAGCAGTACTTC | CASSFAVGGQGVAYEQYF
TRBJ1-2 | - | TRBV5-1 | - | TGCGCCAGCAGCATTGACGGCCGGGGAGGCTATGGCTACACCTTC | CASSIDGRGGYGYTF
TRBJ2-1 | - | TRBV4-1 | medium-sized | TGCGCCAGCAGCCAGGGGAGGACCTACAATGAGCAGTTCTTC | CASSQGRTYNEQFF
TRBJ1-1 | - | TRBV6-4 | - | TGTGCCAGCAGTCAAGAGATGAACACTGAAGCTTTCTTT | CASSQEMNTEAFF
TRBJ2-1 | TRBD2 | TRBV5-1 | - | TGCGCCAGCAGCTCGGGGGGGCTGCTCAATGAGCAGTTCTTC | CASSSGGLLNEQFF
TRBJ1-6 | - | TRBV6-5 | few | TGTGCCGGCCGAAGGGGGGGGGATAATTCACCCCTCCACTTT | CAGRRGGDNSPLHF
TRBJ2-1 | TRBD2 | TRBV7-8 | once | TGTGCCAGCAGCTTATCGCGGGACTATCACACCAATGAGCAGTTCTTC | CASSLSRDYHTNEQFF
TRBJ2-5 | - | TRBV6-5 | - | TGTGCCAGCAGTTACTCGTATAGAAATCAAGAGACCCAGTACTTC | CASSYSYRNQETQYF
TRBJ2-7 | - | TRBV5-5 | - | TGTGCCAGCAGCTTGGTTCAGATAAGCTACGAGCAGTACTTC | CASSLVQISYEQYF
TRBJ2-3 | - | TRBV5-1 | - | TGCGCCAGCAGCTTGCGGGGGGCGCCAGGCACAGATACGCAGTATTTT | CASSLRGAPGTDTQYF
TRBJ1-6 | TRBD1 | TRBV19 | - | TGTGCCAGTAGGCCGGGACAGATGCCTTCACCCCTCCACTTT | CASRPGQMPSPLHF
TRBJ2-2 | - | TRBV15 | - | TGTGCCACCGGGGGGGCAGGGCGCACCGGGGAGCTGTTTTTT | CATGGAGRTGELFF
TRBJ1-1 | - | TRBV27 | - | TGTGCCAGCAGTTTGACTTTTGGAAACACTGAAGCTTTCTTT | CASSLTFGNTEAFF
TRBJ2-7 | TRBD1 | TRBV28 | - | TGTGCCAGCAGTAGGACAGGTTTCTCCTACGAGCAGTACTTC | CASSRTGFSYEQYF
TRBJ1-2 | - | TRBV7-6 | - | TGTGCCAGCAGCCTCACCCCGACACAAATTCCTAACTATGGCTACACCTTC | CASSLTPTQIPNYGYTF
TRBJ2-7 | TRBD2 | TRBV5-4 | - | TGTGCCAGCAGGACGCGGGGAGGGGACTACGAGCAGTACTTC | CASRTRGGDYEQYF
TRBJ2-7 | TRBD2 | TRBV4-1 | - | TGCGCCAGCAGCCGAGGACTAGCGGACGAGCAGTACTTC | CASSRGLADEQYF
TRBJ2-5 | - | TRBV7-3 | - | TGTGCCAGCAGCTTAGGGGCAGGGCAGACCCAGTACTTC | CASSLGAGQTQYF
TRBJ2-2 | TRBD1 | TRBV19 | - | TGTGCCAGCCGCGACAGGGGTGGGTTTCTCGGGGAGCTGTTTTTT | CASRDRGGFLGELFF
TRBJ2-1 | TRBD2 | TRBV27 | - | TGTGCCAGCACCTACGGGACTAGCGGTAACAATGAGCAGTTCTTC | CASTYGTSGNNEQFF
TRBJ2-7 | - | TRBV21-1 | - | TGTGCCAGCAGCCGACCCCAGGGGCCATGCGCCCCCGGTCAGAACAACTACGAGCAGTACTTC | CASSRPQGPCAPGQNNYEQYF
TRBJ1-2 | TRBD1 | TRBV7-2 | once | TGTGCCAGCAGCTTGCAAGGACAGGGAGGATATGGCTACACCTTC | CASSLQGQGGYGYTF
TRBJ2-1 | TRBD2 | TRBV25-1 | - | TGTGCCAGCAGTACGTGGACTAGCCCCAGCTCCTACAATGAGCAGTTCTTC | CASSTWTSPSSYNEQFF
TRBJ1-4 | TRBD1 | TRBV5-1 | - | TGCGCCAGCAGCTTGGGGACAGGGGCAGGGGCAACTAATGAAAAACTGTTTTTT | CASSLGTGAGATNEKLFF
TRBJ1-1 | - | TRBV19 | - | TGTGCCAGTAGTCTAGGCGGAACCCGGGGGAACACTGAAGCTTTCTTT | CASSLGGTRGNTEAFF
TRBJ2-3 | - | TRBV6-1 | once | TGTGCCAGCAGCCCCAGGGGCCCCAGCACAGATACGCAGTATTTT | CASSPRGPSTDTQYF
TRBJ1-2 | TRBD1 | TRBV5-1 | - | TGCGCCAGCAGCCTCATGGACAGGGCTGGGGGCTACACCTTC | CASSLMDRAGGYTF
TRBJ2-2 | TRBD1 | TRBV28 | - | TGTGCCAGTACCAGGGGGCAAAAGGGCACCGGGGAGCTGTTTTTT | CASTRGQKGTGELFF